This T cell receptor beta chain is from a study of blood T cell repertoires in COVID-19. Turning to the study itself: Some COVID-19 samples were acute and others convalescent; all came from the United States, Italy and Spain.

Original methodology: Reference gene primer amplification yielded estimated nucleated cell counts. Clones were read by immunoSEQ multiplex PCR, and TCRdb kept only the in-frame ones, dropping some. Clonal size and the V and J genes are those of that table, whereas D and trimming came from the DNA. The sample lists approximately 170,000 clones, around four fifths occurring once. The CDR3 consists of 16 residues. In germline, CDR1 is SGHAT, CDR2 FQNNGV. The trim removed 5 bases at V and 5 bases at J, leaving 11 bases unmatched. The clonotype comes from a woman over 75 with acute or convalescent COVID-19. This sequence joins TRBV11-2 and TRBJ2-7; 11 positions agree with TRBD2. Sequences were obtained from peripheral blood. The CDR3: CASSPRLSGRADEQYF. As DNA, the CDR3 is TGTGCCAGCAGCCCGCGACTTAGCGGGAGGGCCGACGAGCAGTACTTC. Supplemented by reference TRBV11-2 and TRBJ2-7, the full variable domain reads EAGVAQSPRYKIIEKRQSVAFWCNPISGHATLYWYQQILGQGPKLLIQFQNNGVVDDSQLPKDRFSAERLKGVDSTLKIQPAKLEDSAVYLCASSPRLSGRADEQYFGPGTRLTVT.